This TCR beta chain came from a study of blood T cell repertoires in COVID-19. Study in general: Sample material is recorded as cDNA or gDNA derived from T cells, B-cell-depleted T cells, or PBMCs.

Using immunoSEQ multiplex PCR, the repertoire was profiled, and TCRdb retains in-frame clones only, with some absent. The sample has tens of thousands of clones; approximately 83% are singletons. V dropped 8 bases and J dropped 3; count of bases not matched to a gene: 0. The CDR3 runs 12 residues. Per the germline V gene, CDR1 is SNHLY and CDR2 is FYNNEI. The chain is built from TRBV2 and TRBJ2-5, with 10 bases that match TRBD2. This receptor was taken from a woman in her fifties or sixties with acute or convalescent COVID-19. What was sequenced was peripheral blood. The CDR3 spells CASGLAEETQYF. The CDR3 region has the DNA TGTGCCAGCGGACTAGCGGAAGAGACCCAGTACTTC. Full variable domain (outside the CDR3, taken from reference TRBV2 and TRBJ2-5): EPEVTQTPSHQVTQMGQEVILRCVPISNHLYFYWYRQILGQKVEFLVSFYNNEISEKSEIFDDQFSVERPDGSNFTLKIRSTKLEDSAMYFCASGLAEETQYFGPGTRLLVL.